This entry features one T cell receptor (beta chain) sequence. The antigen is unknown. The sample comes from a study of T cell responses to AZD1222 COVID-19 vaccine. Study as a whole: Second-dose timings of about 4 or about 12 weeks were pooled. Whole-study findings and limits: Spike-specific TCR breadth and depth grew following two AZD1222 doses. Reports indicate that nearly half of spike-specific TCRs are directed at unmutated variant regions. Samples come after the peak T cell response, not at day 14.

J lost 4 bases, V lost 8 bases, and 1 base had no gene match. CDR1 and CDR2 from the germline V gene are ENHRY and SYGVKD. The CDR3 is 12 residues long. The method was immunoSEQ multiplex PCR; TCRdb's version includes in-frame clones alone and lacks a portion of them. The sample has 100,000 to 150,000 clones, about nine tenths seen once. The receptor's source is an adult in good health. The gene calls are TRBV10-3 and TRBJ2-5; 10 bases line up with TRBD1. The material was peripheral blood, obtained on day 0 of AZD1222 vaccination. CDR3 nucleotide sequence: TGTGCCATCGGGGACAGGGGAGAGACCCAGTACTTC. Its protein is CAIGDRGETQYF.